This is a list of T cell receptor beta chains from one sample in a study of T cell responses to AZD1222 COVID-19 vaccine. Clones were read by immunoSEQ multiplex PCR, and TCRdb kept only the in-frame ones, dropping some. The sample records under 80,000 clones, 88% being singletons. The sequenced sample was peripheral blood, obtained on day 0 of AZD1222 vaccination. These TCRs come from an adult in good health. Each CDR3 is given with its conserved first and last residue. The D gene is left open where the match is weak. Not all rows give a size; the values are once, few, many and, for expanded clones, a class.

cdr3_length j_call clone_size v_call d_call cdr3_aa cdr3_nt
15 TRBJ2-7 . TRBV3-1/TRBV3-2 . CASSHPTSAAYEQYF TGTGCCAGCAGCCACCCGACCTCTGCGGCTTACGAGCAGTACTTC
14 TRBJ2-7 . TRBV28 . CGCRGSSKTYEQYF TGTGGGTGTCGGGGCAGTTCGAAAACCTACGAGCAGTACTTC
12 TRBJ2-1 . TRBV4-1 . CASSPQGDEQFF TGCGCCAGCAGCCCTCAGGGCGATGAGCAGTTCTTC
17 TRBJ2-3 . TRBV9 . CASSVEVSGLSTDTQYF TGTGCCAGCAGCGTAGAAGTGAGCGGACTAAGCACAGATACGCAGTATTTT
18 TRBJ2-1 . TRBV9 TRBD2 CASSVALLLAGGYNEQFF TGTGCCAGCAGCGTAGCGCTCCTCCTAGCGGGAGGCTACAATGAGCAGTTCTTC
15 TRBJ2-1 . TRBV9 TRBD2 CASSVGASGGYGQFF TGTGCCAGCAGCGTAGGGGCTAGCGGGGGATATGGGCAGTTCTTC
9 TRBJ1-2 once TRBV9 . CASGDGYTF TGTGCCAGCGGGGATGGCTACACCTTC
14 TRBJ1-5 . TRBV6-5 . CASNWSEGNQPQHF TGTGCCAGTAATTGGTCGGAGGGCAATCAGCCCCAGCATTTT
13 TRBJ1-6 once TRBV4-3 . CASSQVLNSPLHF TGCGCCAGCAGCCAAGTTCTCAATTCACCCCTCCACTTT
20 TRBJ2-1 . TRBV10-3 . CAISPLKTAVGQGNGNEQFF TGTGCCATCAGTCCTTTAAAGACCGCCGTTGGGCAGGGAAATGGCAATGAGCAGTTCTTC
14 TRBJ2-7 . TRBV11-1 TRBD1 CASSSTGNRNEQYF TGTGCCAGCAGCTCGACAGGGAATAGGAACGAGCAGTACTTC
16 TRBJ2-5 . TRBV5-1 . CASSLAASPTKETQYF TGCGCCAGCAGCTTGGCGGCGAGCCCGACCAAAGAGACCCAGTACTTC
16 TRBJ2-2 . TRBV7-3 TRBD2 CASSLTPSGNTGELFF TGTGCCAGCAGCTTAACACCTAGCGGGAACACCGGGGAGCTGTTTTTT
15 TRBJ2-6 . TRBV7-3 . CASSPAEAGANVLTF TGTGCCAGCAGCCCTGCGGAGGCTGGGGCCAACGTCCTGACTTTC
14 TRBJ2-7 . TRBV7-9 TRBD1 CASSPPGQGYEQYF TGTGCCAGCAGCCCACCGGGACAGGGGTACGAGCAGTACTTC
16 TRBJ2-7 once TRBV19 . CASSSTGAGAPYEQYF TGTGCCAGTAGTAGTACCGGGGCAGGGGCCCCCTACGAGCAGTACTTC
15 TRBJ1-6 . TRBV15 . CATSRDRGSNSPLHF TGTGCCACCAGCAGAGATCGAGGGTCAAATTCACCCCTCCACTTT
13 TRBJ2-3 . TRBV30 . CAWSVGPVGEQYF TGTGCCTGGAGTGTAGGGCCAGTGGGTGAGCAGTATTTT
15 TRBJ1-2 few TRBV5-1 . CASRPAGTRGSGYTF TGCGCCAGCAGGCCAGCCGGGACAAGGGGGTCAGGCTACACCTTC
13 TRBJ2-7 . TRBV15 . CATSLGSSYEQYF TGTGCCACCAGCCTTGGCAGCTCCTACGAGCAGTACTTC
15 TRBJ2-3 . TRBV4-1 TRBD2 CASSSHSGSTDTQYF TGCGCCAGCAGCTCGCATAGCGGGAGCACAGATACGCAGTATTTT
14 TRBJ1-4 . TRBV15 TRBD1 CATSIDRGNEKLFF TGTGCCACCAGCATCGACAGGGGCAATGAAAAACTGTTTTTT
13 TRBJ2-7 . TRBV5-4 . CASSPDPAVAQYF TGTGCCAGCAGCCCGGACCCGGCGGTGGCGCAGTACTTC
18 TRBJ2-1 . TRBV11-3 . CASSSGTGNGGGYNEQFF TGTGCCAGCAGCTCGGGGACAGGGAACGGCGGGGGGTACAATGAGCAGTTCTTC
15 TRBJ2-3 . TRBV5-4 TRBD2 CASSSRTSGTDTQYF TGTGCCAGCAGCTCGAGGACTAGCGGAACAGATACGCAGTATTTT
13 TRBJ1-2 . TRBV12-3/TRBV12-4 . CASSSRANYGYTF TGTGCCAGCAGTTCCCGGGCTAACTATGGCTACACCTTC
14 TRBJ1-5 . TRBV30 TRBD1 CAWSSIGGVQPQHF TGTGCCTGGAGTTCGATAGGGGGCGTGCAGCCCCAGCATTTT